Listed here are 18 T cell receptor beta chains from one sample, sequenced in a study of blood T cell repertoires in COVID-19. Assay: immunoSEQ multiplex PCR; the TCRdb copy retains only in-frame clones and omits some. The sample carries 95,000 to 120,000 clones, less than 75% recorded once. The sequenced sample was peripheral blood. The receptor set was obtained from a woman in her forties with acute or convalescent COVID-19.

The CDR3, as DNA: TGTGCCAGCAGTGAATCCCCCCTAATCTCTGGAAACACCATATATTTT. This translates into CASSESPLISGNTIYF. This chain links TRBV6-1 with TRBJ1-3; D unresolved. The CDR3 is made up of 16 amino acids. V was cut by 2 bases and J by 0 bases, with 11 bases left in between. Germline V lookup: CDR1 MNHNS, CDR2 SASEGT.

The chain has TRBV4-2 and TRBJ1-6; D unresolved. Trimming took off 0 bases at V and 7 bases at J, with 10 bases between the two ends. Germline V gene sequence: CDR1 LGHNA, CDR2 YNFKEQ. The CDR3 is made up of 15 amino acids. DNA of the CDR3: TGTGCCAGCAGCCAAGAGACGGGGATCAATTCACCCCTCCACTTT. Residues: CASSQETGINSPLHF.

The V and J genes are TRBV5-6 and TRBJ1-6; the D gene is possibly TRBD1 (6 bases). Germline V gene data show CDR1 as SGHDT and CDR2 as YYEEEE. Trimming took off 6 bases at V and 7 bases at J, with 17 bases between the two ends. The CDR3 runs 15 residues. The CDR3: CASMGGGPKNSPLHF. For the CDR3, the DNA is TGTGCCAGCATGGGGGGGGGCCCGAAGAATTCACCCCTCCACTTT.

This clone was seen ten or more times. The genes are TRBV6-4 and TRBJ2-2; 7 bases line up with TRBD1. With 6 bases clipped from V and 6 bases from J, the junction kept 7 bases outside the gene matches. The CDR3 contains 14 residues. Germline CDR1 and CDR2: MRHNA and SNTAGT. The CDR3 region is CASRQYTGAGELFF. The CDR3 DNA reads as TGTGCCAGCAGACAGTATACAGGGGCCGGGGAGCTGTTTTTT.

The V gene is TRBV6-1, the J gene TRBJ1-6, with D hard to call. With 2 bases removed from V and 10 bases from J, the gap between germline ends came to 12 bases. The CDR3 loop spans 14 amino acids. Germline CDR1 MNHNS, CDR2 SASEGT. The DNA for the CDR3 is TGTGCCAGCAGTGAAACCATCTTGAGATCACCCCTCCACTTT. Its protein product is CASSETILRSPLHF.

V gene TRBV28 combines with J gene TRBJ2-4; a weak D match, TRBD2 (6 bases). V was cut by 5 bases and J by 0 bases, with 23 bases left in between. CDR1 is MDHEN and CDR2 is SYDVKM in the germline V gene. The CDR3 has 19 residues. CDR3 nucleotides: TGTGCCAGCAGTCCCACTTACAGGAGGGGTAACCTAGCCAAAAACATTCAGTACTTC. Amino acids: CASSPTYRRGNLAKNIQYF.

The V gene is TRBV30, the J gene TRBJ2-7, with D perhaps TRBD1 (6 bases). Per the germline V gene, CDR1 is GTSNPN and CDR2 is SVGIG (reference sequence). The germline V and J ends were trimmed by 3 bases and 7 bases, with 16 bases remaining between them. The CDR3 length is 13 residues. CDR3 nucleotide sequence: TGTGCCTGGAGCTCCTTTCAGAGGGGGGAGCAGTACTTC. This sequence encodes CAWSSFQRGEQYF.

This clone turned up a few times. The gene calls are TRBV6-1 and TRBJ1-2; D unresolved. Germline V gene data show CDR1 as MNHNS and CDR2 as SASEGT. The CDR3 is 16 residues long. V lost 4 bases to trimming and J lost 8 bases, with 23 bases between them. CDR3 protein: CASSASTVRVDDGYTF. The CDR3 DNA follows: TGTGCCAGCAGTGCCTCAACAGTCAGAGTGGATGACGGCTACACCTTC.

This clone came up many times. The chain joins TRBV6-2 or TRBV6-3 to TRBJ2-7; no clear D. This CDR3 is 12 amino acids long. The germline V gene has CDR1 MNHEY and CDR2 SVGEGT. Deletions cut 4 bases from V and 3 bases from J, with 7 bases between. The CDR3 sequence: CASSSPNYEQYF. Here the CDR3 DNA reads TGTGCCAGCAGTTCCCCCAACTACGAGCAGTACTTC.

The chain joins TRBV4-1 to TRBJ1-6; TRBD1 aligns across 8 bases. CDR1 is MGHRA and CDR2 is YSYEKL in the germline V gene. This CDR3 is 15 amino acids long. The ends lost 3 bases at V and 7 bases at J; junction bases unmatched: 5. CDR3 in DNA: TGCGCCAGCAGCCAGGGCGGGACAGGAAATTCACCCCTCCACTTT. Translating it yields CASSQGGTGNSPLHF.

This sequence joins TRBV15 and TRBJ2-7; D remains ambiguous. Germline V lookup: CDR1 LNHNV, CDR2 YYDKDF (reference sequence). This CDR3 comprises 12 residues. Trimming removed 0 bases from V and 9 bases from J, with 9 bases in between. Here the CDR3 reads CATSRDNLPQYF. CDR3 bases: TGTGCCACCAGCAGAGATAACTTGCCGCAGTACTTC. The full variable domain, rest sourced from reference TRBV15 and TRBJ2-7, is DAMVIQNPRYQVTQFGKPVTLSCSQTLNHNVMYWYQQKSSQAPKLLFHYYDKDFNNEADTPDNFQSRRPNTSFCFLDIRSPGLGDTAMYLCATSRDNLPQYFGPGTRLTVT.

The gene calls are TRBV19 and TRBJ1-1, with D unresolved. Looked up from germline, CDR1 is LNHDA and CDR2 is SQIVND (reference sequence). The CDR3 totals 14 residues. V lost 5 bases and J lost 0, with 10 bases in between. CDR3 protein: CASSVQILNTEAFF. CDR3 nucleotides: TGTGCCAGTAGTGTCCAGATTCTGAACACTGAAGCTTTCTTT.

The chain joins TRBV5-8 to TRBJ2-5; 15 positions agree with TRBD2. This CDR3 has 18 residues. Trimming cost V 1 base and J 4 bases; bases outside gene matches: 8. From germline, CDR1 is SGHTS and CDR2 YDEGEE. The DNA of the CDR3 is TGTGCCAGCAGCTTGAGGCATGCGGGACTAGCGGGGGGAGAGACCCAGTACTTC. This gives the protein CASSLRHAGLAGGETQYF. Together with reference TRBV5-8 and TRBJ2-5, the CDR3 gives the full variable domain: EAGVTQSPTHLIKTRGQQATLRCSPISGHTSVYWYQQALGLGLQFLLWYDEGEERNRGNFPPRFSGRQFPNYSSELNVNALELEDSALYLCASSLRHAGLAGGETQYFGPGTRLLVL.

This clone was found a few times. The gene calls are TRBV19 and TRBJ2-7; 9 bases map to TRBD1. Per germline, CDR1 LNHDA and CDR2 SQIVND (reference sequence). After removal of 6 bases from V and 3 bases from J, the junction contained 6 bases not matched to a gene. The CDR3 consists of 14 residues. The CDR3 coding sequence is TGTGCCAGTAGCGCCGGGACAGGGTTCTACGAGCAGTACTTC. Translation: CASSAGTGFYEQYF. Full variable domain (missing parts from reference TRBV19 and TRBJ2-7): DGGITQSPKYLFRKEGQNVTLSCEQNLNHDAMYWYRQDPGQGLRLIYYSQIVNDFQKGDIAEGYSVSREKKESFPLTVTSAQKNPTAFYLCASSAGTGFYEQYFGPGTRLTVT.

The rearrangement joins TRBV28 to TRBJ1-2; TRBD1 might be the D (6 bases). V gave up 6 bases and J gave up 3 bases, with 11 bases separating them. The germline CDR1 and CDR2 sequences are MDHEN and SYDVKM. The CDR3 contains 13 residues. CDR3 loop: CASSSGTYYGYTF. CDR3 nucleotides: TGTGCCAGCAGCTCCGGGACATACTATGGCTACACCTTC.

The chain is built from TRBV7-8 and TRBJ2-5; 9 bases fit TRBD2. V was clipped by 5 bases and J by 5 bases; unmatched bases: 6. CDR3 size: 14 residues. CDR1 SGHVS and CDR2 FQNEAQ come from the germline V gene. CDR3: CASSLGTSWETQYF. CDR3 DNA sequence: TGTGCCAGCAGCCTGGGGACTAGCTGGGAGACCCAGTACTTC. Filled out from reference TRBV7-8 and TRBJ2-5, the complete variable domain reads GAGVSQSPRYKVAKRGQDVALRCDPISGHVSLFWYQQALGQGPEFLTYFQNEAQLDKSGLPSDRFFAERPEGSVSTLKIQRTQQEDSAVYLCASSLGTSWETQYFGPGTRLLVL.

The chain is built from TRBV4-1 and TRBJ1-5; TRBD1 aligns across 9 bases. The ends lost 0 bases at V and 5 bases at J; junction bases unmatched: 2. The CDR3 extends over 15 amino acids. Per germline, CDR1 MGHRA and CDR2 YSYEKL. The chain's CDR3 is CASSQEGQGDQPQHF. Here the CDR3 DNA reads TGCGCCAGCAGCCAAGAGGGACAGGGCGATCAGCCCCAGCATTTT.

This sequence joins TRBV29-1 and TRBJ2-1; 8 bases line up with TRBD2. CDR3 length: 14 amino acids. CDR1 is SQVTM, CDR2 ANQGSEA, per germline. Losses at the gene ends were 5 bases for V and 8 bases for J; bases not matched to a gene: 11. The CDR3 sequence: CSVQGSGGTDEQFF. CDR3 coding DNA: TGCAGCGTTCAGGGGAGCGGGGGTACAGATGAGCAGTTCTTC.